The 16 T cell receptor beta chains presented below share a single source sample, sequenced in a study of CD8+CD57+ T cells in acquired aplastic anemia. According to the study, genomic DNA was the template for TCR beta VDJ and CDR3 profiling. TCRdb itself ran the reads through MiXCR, one entry per CDR3 protein. The sample yields 100,000 to 130,000 distinct CDR3 sequences, roughly 50% seen once. Material: sorted CD4+, CD8+, or CD8+CD57+ T cells (not recorded which) from PBMCs. All receptors come from a human donor in good health, serving as a control.

The V gene is TRBV15, the J gene TRBJ2-1; 8 positions agree with TRBD2. V was pared by 5 bases and J by 7 bases, with 7 bases of the junction left unmatched. CDR3 size: 14 residues. Germline V gene data show CDR1 as LNHNV and CDR2 as YYDKDF (reference sequence). The CDR3 DNA reads as TGTGCCACCAGCTGGGTAGCGGGGAGGAATGAGCAGTTCTTC. It yields the protein CATSWVAGRNEQFF.

The CDR3 DNA reads as TGTGCCAGCAGCTTAAGAAACTATGGCTACACCTTC. It translates to CASSLRNYGYTF. The rearrangement links TRBV11-3 to TRBJ1-2; D remains unclear. With 2 bases removed from V and 2 bases from J, the gap between germline ends came to 3 bases. This CDR3 spans 12 amino acids. The germline gives CDR1 SGHNT, CDR2 YENEEA.

In regard to this clonotype: With a much larger clone just one base away, this may be a read error. As DNA, the CDR3 is TGTGCCAGCAGTCACGCCCCGGGACGGACCGGAAAACCCTACGAGCAGTACTTC. Protein product: CASSHAPGRTGKPYEQYF. The chain couples TRBV10-3 to TRBJ2-7; D possibly matches TRBD1 or TRBD2 (5 bases each). Looked up from germline, CDR1 is ENHRY and CDR2 is SYGVKD. CDR3 size: 18 residues.

Regarding this clonotype: A read error may explain this, as a much larger clone is one base away. This likely comes from a read error, as the CDR3 has no conserved phenylalanine or tryptophan at its end. The V call is TRBV2, the J call TRBJ1-3; D is undetermined. This CDR3 is 13 amino acids long. Trimming took 6 bases from V and 3 from J, leaving 9 bases between them. Germline V gene sequence: CDR1 SNHLY, CDR2 FYNNEI. The CDR3 sequence is CASSEGYGNTIYL. CDR3 sequence (DNA): TGTGCCAGCAGCGAGGGTTATGGAAACACCATATATCTT.

The chain combines TRBV29-1 with TRBJ1-1; D is ambiguous. The CDR3 loop spans 13 amino acids. The V gene's germline CDR1 is SQVTM and CDR2 ANQGSEA. V gave up 4 bases and J gave up 1 base, with 10 bases separating them. The CDR3 sequence is CSVAKGANTEAFF. In DNA form, the CDR3 reads TGCAGCGTTGCCAAGGGAGCGAACACTGAAGCTTTCTTT.

On this clonotype itself: This clone may be a read error of a much larger clone one base away. It is likely a read error, because the conserved phenylalanine at the end of the CDR3 is missing. The rearrangement joins TRBV5-6 to TRBJ1-1; TRBD1 is a possible D gene (6 bases). The CDR3 runs 18 residues. V was cut by 1 base and J by 3 bases, with 22 bases left in between. Germline loops: CDR1 SGHDT, CDR2 YYEEEE. CDR3 sequence reads: CASSLFWVGGPRDTEAFL. The CDR3 region has the DNA TGTGCCAGCAGCTTGTTTTGGGTTGGGGGGCCTAGGGACACTGAAGCTTTCCTT.

In this sample, this clonotype turned up many times. V is TRBV12-3 or TRBV12-4 and J is TRBJ1-5; D call uncertain. There are 13 residues in the CDR3. Trimming left V 5 bases short and J 5 bases short, with 10 bases between. The CDR3 sequence: CASSPKRDQPQHF. The DNA for the CDR3 is TGTGCCAGCAGTCCCAAACGGGATCAGCCCCAGCATTTT.

With respect to this clonotype: A read error may explain this, as a much larger clone is one base away. The V call is TRBV12-3 or TRBV12-4, the J call TRBJ1-2, with D tentatively TRBD1 (6 bases). V was pared by 2 bases and J by 8 bases, with 18 bases between. The CDR3 runs 15 residues. The chain's CDR3 is CASSLRGGGGGGYTF. The CDR3, as DNA: TGTGCCAGCAGTTTACGGGGGGGCGGCGGCGGAGGCTACACCTTC.

This clonotype has a count of ten or more. CDR3 nucleotide sequence: TGTGCCAGCAGTTACTCGACAGGCGAGTACACCGGGGAGCTGTTTTTT. As protein: CASSYSTGEYTGELFF. The chain carries TRBV6-6 and TRBJ2-2; a possible D gene is TRBD1 (6 bases). This CDR3 is built from 16 residues. Germline V gene lookup returns CDR1 MNHNY and CDR2 SVGAGI (reference sequence). Trimming removed 0 bases from V and 3 bases from J, with 11 bases in between.

At least ten counts were recorded for this clonotype. The V gene is TRBV4-3, the J gene TRBJ2-1; D might be TRBD1 (6 bases). V was trimmed by 0 bases and J by 4 bases, leaving 10 bases between them. CDR1 LGHNA and CDR2 YSLEER come from the germline V gene. The CDR3 spans 15 residues. The CDR3 sequence is CASSQDRDRYNEQFF. The DNA of the CDR3 is TGCGCCAGCAGCCAAGACCGCGACAGGTACAATGAGCAGTTCTTC.

This clonotype has ten or more counts. CDR3 loop: CASSTQFQGFEQYF. CDR3 DNA sequence: TGTGCCAGCAGTACCCAATTTCAGGGGTTCGAGCAGTACTTC. The V gene is TRBV6-1, the J gene TRBJ2-7; a possible D gene is TRBD1 (6 bases). This CDR3 is built from 14 residues. Trimming left V 5 bases short and J 6 bases short, with 17 bases between. Germline loops: CDR1 MNHNS, CDR2 SASEGT.

V is TRBV15 and J is TRBJ1-6; D is possibly TRBD1 (6 bases). This CDR3 region has 15 residues. Trimming removed 0 bases from V and 3 bases from J, with 6 bases in between. In germline, CDR1 is LNHNV, CDR2 YYDKDF (reference sequence). The CDR3 reads CATSREGGYNSPLHF. DNA of the CDR3: TGTGCCACCAGCAGAGAAGGGGGCTATAATTCACCCCTCCACTTT.

This chain joins TRBV20-1 and TRBJ1-2; 7 nucleotides agree with TRBD1. Trimming removed 4 bases from V and 3 bases from J; junction bases left unmatched: 14. Germline assignment: CDR1 DFQATT and CDR2 SNEGSKA (reference sequence). The CDR3 contains 16 residues. For the CDR3, the DNA is TGCAGTGCTATACCGACAGGGATCGGATTATACTATGGCTACACCTTC. Its protein product is CSAIPTGIGLYYGYTF.

In this sample, this clonotype turned up many times. The V and J genes are TRBV13 and TRBJ1-4; D perhaps matches TRBD1 (6 bases). The V gene's germline CDR1 is PRHDT and CDR2 FYEKMQ (reference sequence). The CDR3 has 15 residues. Deletions cut 0 bases from V and 4 bases from J, with 9 bases between. CDR3 DNA: TGTGCCAGCAGCTTAGGGGACAGCGATAATGAAAAACTGTTTTTT. This gives the protein CASSLGDSDNEKLFF.

This clonotype was picked up many times. J is TRBJ2-3 and V is TRBV2; D is uncertain. With 7 bases removed from V and 2 bases from J, the gap between germline ends came to 13 bases. The length of the CDR3 is 14 residues. Germline CDR1 SNHLY, CDR2 FYNNEI. CDR3 DNA: TGTGCCAGCACCCCGGTCTTACACACAGATACGCAGTATTTT. This codes for CASTPVLHTDTQYF.

The chain is built from TRBV19 and TRBJ2-3; maybe TRBD1 (6 bases). Germline-derived CDR1 and CDR2 are LNHDA and SQIVND (reference sequence). This CDR3 comprises 13 residues. The germline V and J ends were trimmed by 3 bases and 4 bases, with 8 bases remaining between them. DNA for the CDR3: TGTGCCAGTAGTATCCCAGGGGCAGATACGCAGTATTTT. Protein sequence: CASSIPGADTQYF.